This TCR beta chain was sequenced during a study of shared clonotypes between healthy human individuals. Study findings and constraints: Memory subsets had estimated richness that was generally smaller than that of naive subsets. The rarefaction results pointed to incomplete sorted-subset sequencing despite large depth.

A word on this clone: The antigen remains undetermined. In the same sample, other DNA sequences code for this CDR3.

CDR1 and CDR2 from the germline V gene are SGHDT and YYEEEE. V lost 0 bases and J 0 bases, leaving 7 bases between the germline ends. This CDR3 is built from 15 residues. This was a deep-level run. Some clones are missing from TCRdb's copy, which holds only in-frame ones; the method was immunoSEQ multiplex PCR. The data show some 2.1 million clones, roughly 94% seen once. The chain combines TRBV5-6 with TRBJ1-5, with D possibly being TRBD1 (5 bases). The sequence derives from a man aged 18 to 29 in good health. The sample taken for sequencing was naive CD4+ T cells sorted from blood. Subset in this sample: CD45RA+ positively selected. The DNA for the CDR3 is TGTGCCAGCAGCTTGGGGGGGTTTAGCAATCAGCCCCAGCATTTT. Translation gives CASSLGGFSNQPQHF.